The entry below describes one T cell receptor (beta chain). The antigen it binds to is not known. Qualities for individual bases were not recorded, and no much larger clone is one base off. The entry originates in a study of blood T cells in healthy people across ages (dated by TCRdb to the mid-2010s). In terms of the full investigation: Template switching captured roughly one uniquely barcoded TCR beta cDNA molecule per two T cells in model experiments. Using the same blood draw, the study looked at two additional independent replicas of 1 million unique cDNA reads for two donors, one aged 18 to 30 and the other aged 80 or older. To track age-related changes in TCR beta repertoire diversity, the study relied on deep sequencing normalized with unique cDNA molecular identifiers. Four age groups were formed from the donors: young (average 16 years), middle-aged (less than 40), aged (62) and long-lived (around 82). To avoid experimental bias, donors of different ages were spread randomly across the sequencing lanes. Broad study findings and their caveats: Estimates of total diversity from one million sequenced T cells were regarded as lower bounds and underestimates. Because profiling used bulk unsorted PBMCs, naive and antigen-experienced compartments could not be compared conclusively. Observed TCR beta diversity correlated strongly with the percentage of naive T cells measured by flow cytometry. Because the CMV infection status of the donors was unknown, age-related changes in expanded clonotypes may potentially have been confounded. Compared with the aged group, the long-lived group had more naive CD4+ T cells, fewer expanded clones and increased TCR diversity, suggesting age selection. As age increased, observed TCR beta diversity per million T cells dropped in a roughly linear way, and a significant reduction was already evident by age about 40.

Receptors were amplified or captured by 5' RACE. Sequencing was performed on an Illumina HiSeq 2500. A second PCR of about 6 to 11 cycles was performed with a sample-barcoded 5' primer and a J-beta primer mix. A unique molecular identifier was introduced onto each TCR beta cDNA molecule by a template-switch 5' adaptor carrying 12 random nucleotides. Each sample yielded at least 2.5 million CDR3-containing paired-end reads. First-strand cDNA was synthesized from all RNA with the Mint cDNA synthesis kit, primed by a TRBC-specific oligonucleotide. All cDNA was treated with uracil-DNA glycosylase and then went through a first 18-cycle PCR with the universal primers M1SS and BC2_uni_R. In the source study's methods: For normalization, 1 million high-quality reads were randomly selected from each sample, with every read carrying a distinct molecular identifier. Reads sharing molecular identifiers were discarded rather than binned into consensus sequences. MiTCR, run with a Q25 quality threshold and the strictest error-elimination algorithm, handled CDR3 identification, clonotype clustering and error correction. A nonparametric unseen species model with Euler transformation was used to estimate a lower bound on total TCR beta diversity. TCRdb reworked the public reads: Q25 trimming with fastp, MiXCR clone assembly, productive beta chains retained. Rows merge per CDR3 protein into single entries with the most common DNA and genes. The V and J calls come from TCRdb's annotation, not from the publication. The sample table holds 1.5 million to 2 million distinct CDR3 sequences, of which roughly 50% were seen once. Around 2.1% of the sample is held by the ten biggest clonotypes.

Systemically healthy Caucasian individuals from Russia, 35 to 50 in total and aged roughly 6 to 95 years, were included as donors. Approximately 9.3 milliliters of peripheral blood were collected from each donor into EDTA-treated Vacutainer tubes. Ficoll-Paque density-gradient centrifugation was used to isolate PBMCs, with at least 6 million per sample. Trizol reagent was used to extract total RNA from the PBMCs, yielding at least 6 micrograms per sample. For every donor, an aliquot of PBMCs went through flow cytometry to measure the percentages of naive CD45RAhigh/CD27high T cells. Inclusive of the bounding cysteine and phenylalanine, the CDR3 is 16 residues long. The CDR3 DNA has 48 bases and is translated from base 1. Ends trimmed: V by 5 bases, J by 6 bases; bases unmatched to a gene: 11. In the germline V gene, CDR1 corresponds to SGHAT and CDR2 to FQNNGV.

Rearrangement joined TRBV11-2 to TRBJ2-1, with 9 central nucleotides matching TRBD2. Sequenced: blood. The TCR was taken from a woman aged 40-49 years in good health. The nucleotides read TGTGCCAGCAGCGTAAGGACTAGCGAGTTGGGCAATGAGCAGTTCTTC. Protein translation: CASSVRTSELGNEQFF.